These 26 T cell receptor beta chains share one sample of origin, sequenced in a study of T cell responses to AZD1222 COVID-19 vaccine. Sequencing was performed with immunoSEQ multiplex PCR; in TCRdb, only in-frame clones are kept and a portion is missing. The table lists 65,000 to 95,000 clones, about 91% of them singletons. The sequences come from peripheral blood, collected on day 0 of MenACWY control vaccination. These receptors were collected from an adult in good health.

Details on this clone: At one of its ends the junction is not consistent with the germline gene, which may arise from a read error. The chain uses TRBV2 and TRBJ2-1; D may be TRBD1 (5 bases). The CDR3 loop spans 13 amino acids. Germline CDR1 SNHLY, CDR2 FYNNEI. The CDR3 protein is CASREGVADEQFF. CDR3 nucleotide sequence: TGTGCCAGCAGGGAAGGGGTGGCAGATGAGCAGTTCTTC.

The chain has TRBV5-1 and TRBJ2-1, with no clear D. V dropped 2 bases and J dropped 5 bases, with 2 bases sitting between them. There are 11 residues in the CDR3. Looked up from germline, CDR1 is SGHRS and CDR2 is YFSETQ. This chain's CDR3 is CASSFDNEQFF. The CDR3 nucleotides read TGCGCCAGCAGCTTCGACAATGAGCAGTTCTTC.

The gene calls are TRBV13 and TRBJ2-1, with 16 nucleotides matching TRBD2. The CDR3 totals 17 residues. V was pared by 5 bases and J by 2 bases, with 3 bases of the junction left unmatched. Germline CDR1 PRHDT, CDR2 FYEKMQ (reference sequence). The CDR3 DNA is TGTGCCAGCAGCGCGGGACTAGCGGGGGGGCCCTACAATGAGCAGTTCTTC. As protein: CASSAGLAGGPYNEQFF.

The chain employs TRBV24-1 and TRBJ2-3, with unresolved D. This CDR3 has 14 amino acids. CDR1 is KGHDR, CDR2 SFDVKD, per germline. Trimming pared 5 bases from V and 1 base from J, leaving 9 bases between. CDR3 coding DNA: TGTGCCACCAGTGGGGATTGGGGCACAGATACGCAGTATTTT. Protein: CATSGDWGTDTQYF.

The chain recombines TRBV3-1 (or the pseudogene TRBV3-2) with TRBJ2-2; possible D gene TRBD1, 6 bases. Germline CDR1 is LGHDT and CDR2 is YNNKEL (reference sequence). The germline V and J ends were trimmed by 6 bases and 7 bases, with 9 bases remaining between them. The CDR3 contains 12 residues. The CDR3 nucleotides are TGTGCCAGCAGGGCCAGGGGCGGGGAGCTGTTTTTT. Protein: CASRARGGELFF.

This chain links TRBV28 with TRBJ2-7; TRBD1 matches at 10 bases. Germline V gene data show CDR1 as MDHEN and CDR2 as SYDVKM. The J segment lost 3 bases and the V segment lost 2 bases, leaving 4 bases of the junction unmatched. This CDR3 region has 15 residues. The CDR3 region has the DNA TGTGCCAGCAGTTTAGGGGGACAGGGGATCTACGAGCAGTACTTC. Translated: CASSLGGQGIYEQYF.

V gene TRBV2 combines with J gene TRBJ2-3, with 12 bases that match TRBD2. J lost 4 bases, V lost 3 bases, and 5 bases had no gene match. This CDR3 has 16 amino acids. The germline gives CDR1 SNHLY, CDR2 FYNNEI. CDR3 sequence: CASSDSLAGGPDTQYF. The CDR3, as DNA: TGTGCCAGCAGTGATTCACTAGCGGGGGGCCCAGATACGCAGTATTTT.

This rearrangement joins TRBV27 to TRBJ1-5; 12 positions agree with TRBD1. The CDR3 has 14 residues. The V gene's germline CDR1 is MNHEY and CDR2 SMNVEV (reference sequence). Trimming removed 6 bases from V and 6 bases from J; junction bases left unmatched: 3. The CDR3 sequence is CASRGQGAGQPQHF. The CDR3 DNA reads as TGTGCCAGCAGGGGACAGGGGGCAGGTCAGCCCCAGCATTTT.

The chain links TRBV3-1 (or the pseudogene TRBV3-2) to TRBJ2-4, with unresolved D. CDR1 LGHDT and CDR2 YNNKEL come from the germline V gene (reference sequence). The CDR3 length is 13 residues. Trimming pared 3 bases from V and 5 bases from J, leaving 8 bases between. Written as DNA, the CDR3 is TGTGCCAGCAGCCATCGGGCACAAAACATTCAGTACTTC. It specifies CASSHRAQNIQYF.

The V call is TRBV7-9, the J call TRBJ1-2; TRBD1 might be the D (5 bases). Trimming left V 5 bases short and J 8 bases short, with 18 bases between. The CDR3 is 14 residues long. Looked up from germline, CDR1 is SEHNR and CDR2 is FQNEAQ (reference sequence). The CDR3 bases are TGTGCCAGCAGCCGAGCAGGGTTTCAAGGCGGCTACACCTTC. Amino acid sequence: CASSRAGFQGGYTF.

This clone has a single count. In DNA form, the CDR3 reads TGTGCCAGCTCACAAGTGGAGCAAGAGACCCAGTACTTC. It yields the protein CASSQVEQETQYF. The chain combines TRBV18 with TRBJ2-5; D uncertain. Trimming stripped 4 bases from V and 2 bases from J, with 8 bases between. Germline-derived CDR1 and CDR2 are KGHSH and LQKENI. The CDR3 spans 13 residues.

CDR3 DNA: TGTGCCAGCAGTACAGGGTTGTCAGGTGAAAAACTGTTTTTT. This codes for CASSTGLSGEKLFF. The genes are TRBV28 and TRBJ1-4, with D possibly being TRBD1 (6 bases). Between the trimmed V and J ends, which lost 5 bases and 7 bases, there was a span of 14 bases. Germline V gene lookup returns CDR1 MDHEN and CDR2 SYDVKM. CDR3 length equals 14 residues.

CDR3 loop: CASSIRTGGNEKLFF. CDR3 DNA: TGTGCCAGTAGTATCCGGACAGGGGGAAACGAAAAACTGTTTTTT. The chain uses TRBV19 and TRBJ1-4; 10 nucleotides line up with TRBD1. Trimming removed 3 bases from V and 8 bases from J; junction bases left unmatched: 6. Germline V gene data show CDR1 as LNHDA and CDR2 as SQIVND (reference sequence). There are 15 residues in the CDR3. Full variable domain (outside the CDR3, taken from reference TRBV19 and TRBJ1-4): DGGITQSPKYLFRKEGQNVTLSCEQNLNHDAMYWYRQDPGQGLRLIYYSQIVNDFQKGDIAEGYSVSREKKESFPLTVTSAQKNPTAFYLCASSIRTGGNEKLFFGSGTQLSVL.

The V call is TRBV28, the J call TRBJ1-5, with 11 bases aligning to TRBD1. V gave up 8 bases and J gave up 3 bases; unmatched junction bases: 9. This CDR3 is built from 16 residues. Germline CDR1 MDHEN, CDR2 SYDVKM. CDR3 sequence: CASGTGQGEVNQPQHF. DNA for the CDR3: TGTGCCAGCGGAACGGGACAGGGGGAGGTCAATCAGCCCCAGCATTTT.

The rearrangement joins TRBV7-3 to TRBJ2-1; 12 positions agree with TRBD2. J was trimmed by 6 bases and V by 5 bases; bases with no gene match: 8. The CDR3 totals 16 residues. Germline V gene data show CDR1 as SGHTA and CDR2 as FQGTGA. CDR3: CASSPSPSGGANEQFF. CDR3 DNA sequence: TGTGCCAGCAGCCCCTCACCTAGCGGGGGGGCCAATGAGCAGTTCTTC.

The chain uses TRBV24-1 and TRBJ1-2, with unresolved D. The V gene's germline CDR1 is KGHDR and CDR2 SFDVKD. The CDR3 is 12 amino acids. Trimming removed 0 bases at V and 4 bases at J, with 2 bases between. CDR3: CATSDLSYGYTF. The CDR3 region has the DNA TGTGCCACCAGTGATTTGAGCTATGGCTACACCTTC.

The chain recombines TRBV28 with TRBJ1-3; TRBD1 is a possible D gene (5 bases). Germline V gene lookup returns CDR1 MDHEN and CDR2 SYDVKM. CDR3 length: 16 residues. V lost 6 bases to trimming and J lost 0 bases, with 15 bases between them. CDR3 bases: TGTGCCAGCAGACGACAGACAGCCACCTCTGGAAACACCATATATTTT. This codes for CASRRQTATSGNTIYF.

Comment on this clone: The junction departs from the called germline gene at one end, perhaps through a read error. The chain uses TRBV29-1 and TRBJ2-1; 7 bases match TRBD2. Germline V gene sequence: CDR1 SQVTM, CDR2 ANQGSEA. There are 13 residues in the CDR3. CDR3 residues: CSVEPREYSEQFF. The CDR3 region has the DNA TGCAGCGTTGAGCCGCGGGAGTACAGTGAGCAGTTCTTC.

This clone was seen only once. The chain recombines TRBV7-6 with TRBJ1-1, with D perhaps matching TRBD1 (6 bases). This CDR3 is 16 amino acids long. Germline loops: CDR1 SGHVS, CDR2 FNYEAQ. Trimming shortened V by 5 bases and J by 10 bases, and 26 bases separated the two germline ends. In DNA, the CDR3 is TGTGCCAGCAGCGAAACAGGGACGGGGAATCCTTTCGGAGCTTTCTTT. It yields the protein CASSETGTGNPFGAFF.

This clone was found once. This chain joins TRBV7-6 and TRBJ2-2, with TRBD2 as a possible D gene (6 bases). Between the trimmed V and J ends, which lost 10 bases and 0 bases, there was a span of 6 bases. The CDR3 runs to 12 residues. Per germline, CDR1 SGHVS and CDR2 FNYEAQ. The DNA of the CDR3 is TGTGCCACGGGGGCGAACACCGGGGAGCTGTTTTTT. Protein product: CATGANTGELFF.

V gene TRBV28 combines with J gene TRBJ1-2; tentative D call: TRBD1 (6 bases). The V end was cut by 7 bases, the J end by 3 bases, with 12 bases between. The CDR3 runs to 13 residues. The germline V gene has CDR1 MDHEN and CDR2 SYDVKM. CDR3 sequence (DNA): TGTGCCAGCATCCCCGACAGGCACTATGGCTACACCTTC. Protein: CASIPDRHYGYTF.

The rearrangement uses TRBV27 and TRBJ1-5; D unclear. The CDR3 covers 13 residues. Trimming took off 6 bases at V and 5 bases at J, with 11 bases between the two ends. Germline V gene data show CDR1 as MNHEY and CDR2 as SMNVEV (reference sequence). CDR3 amino acids: CASSSSDYQPQHF. The CDR3 nucleotides read TGTGCCAGCAGCTCCAGTGACTATCAGCCCCAGCATTTT.

CDR3 nucleotide sequence: TGTGCCAGCAGCCACGGGGCGGGGGTTACCTCCTACGAGCAGTACTTC. It specifies CASSHGAGVTSYEQYF. The chain carries TRBV3-1 (or the pseudogene TRBV3-2) and TRBJ2-7; 7 nucleotides align to TRBD2. This CDR3 contains 16 residues. Trimming removed 3 bases from V and 0 bases from J; junction bases left unmatched: 8. Germline CDR1 reads LGHDT; CDR2 reads YNNKEL (reference sequence).

The V gene is TRBV6-4, the J gene TRBJ2-3; D might be TRBD2 (5 bases). The length of the CDR3 is 14 residues. Germline V gives CDR1 MRHNA, CDR2 SNTAGT. V lost 5 bases, J lost 2 bases, and 11 bases lay in between. Written as DNA, the CDR3 is TGTGCCAGCAGTCCCGGACTGTACACAGATACGCAGTATTTT. Protein product: CASSPGLYTDTQYF.

This chain uses TRBV24-1 with TRBJ1-5; 11 bases map to TRBD1. Trimming removed 3 bases from V and 0 bases from J; junction bases left unmatched: 3. The CDR3 runs to 17 residues. Germline V CDR1 and CDR2: KGHDR, SFDVKD. CDR3 sequence: CATSDTGTGGSNQPQHF. The CDR3 coding sequence is TGTGCCACCAGTGATACCGGGACAGGGGGTAGCAATCAGCCCCAGCATTTT.

This sequence joins TRBV30 and TRBJ2-7, with D possibly TRBD2 on 7 matching bases. Germline V gives CDR1 GTSNPN, CDR2 SVGIG (reference sequence). The CDR3 contains 14 residues. Trimming removed 0 bases from V and 1 base from J, with 10 bases in between. CDR3 loop: CAWSVGGPSYEQYF. DNA of the CDR3: TGTGCCTGGAGTGTGGGGGGGCCGTCCTACGAGCAGTACTTC.